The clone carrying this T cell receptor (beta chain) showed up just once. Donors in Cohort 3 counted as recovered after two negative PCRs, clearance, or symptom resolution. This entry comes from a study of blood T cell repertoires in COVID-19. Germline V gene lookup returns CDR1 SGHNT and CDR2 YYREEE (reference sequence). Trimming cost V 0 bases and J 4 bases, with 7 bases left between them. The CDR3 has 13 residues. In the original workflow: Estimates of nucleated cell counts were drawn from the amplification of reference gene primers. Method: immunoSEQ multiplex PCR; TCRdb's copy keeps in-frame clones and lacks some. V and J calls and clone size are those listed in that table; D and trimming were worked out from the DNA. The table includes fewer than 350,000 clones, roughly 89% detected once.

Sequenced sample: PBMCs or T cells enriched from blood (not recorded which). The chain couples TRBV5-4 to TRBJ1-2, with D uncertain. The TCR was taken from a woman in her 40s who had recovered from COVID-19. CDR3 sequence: CASSLDHSYGYTF. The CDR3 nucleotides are TGTGCCAGCAGCTTGGACCACAGCTATGGCTACACCTTC.